Each of the 31 T cell receptor beta chains below was sequenced from the same sample in a study of naive and memory T cell subsets. Study-wide findings and caveats: Possibly reflecting memory cells re-expressing CD45RA, a few larger clonotypes occurred in naive repertoires, especially CD8.

What these receptors recognize is not known. Two oligonucleotides, mixed equimolar, formed the beta constant-region primer covering TRBC1 and TRBC2. The ligated cDNA underwent four PCR rounds using SP2 and nested alpha and beta constant-region primers. Via MiXCR, TCRdb re-called the UMI-ligation and nested PCR reads, giving one row per CDR3 protein. The table records 120,000 to 150,000 distinct CDR3 sequences, around 21% of them present only once. Source material: naive CD8+ T cells from blood. These TCRs come from a human donor in good health.

This chain links TRBV7-8 with TRBJ1-5; a weak D match, TRBD1 (6 bases). The CDR3 length is 17 residues. Per germline, CDR1 SGHVS and CDR2 FQNEAQ. V was shortened by 3 bases and J by 0 bases, with 15 bases between the two germline ends. The CDR3: CASSLMSGQVSNQPQHF. In DNA, the CDR3 is TGTGCCAGCAGCTTGATGTCGGGACAAGTTAGCAATCAGCCCCAGCATTTT.

CDR3 sequence: CASSYGQGGYEQYF. In nucleotides, the CDR3 is TGTGCCAGCAGTTACGGGCAGGGAGGCTACGAGCAGTACTTC. The rearrangement links TRBV6-5 to TRBJ2-7; TRBD2 is a possible D gene (6 bases). Germline loops: CDR1 MNHEY, CDR2 SVGAGI. There are 14 residues in the CDR3. Trimming took off 2 bases at V and 3 bases at J, with 11 bases between the two ends.

J is TRBJ2-3 and V is TRBV24-1; maybe TRBD2 (6 bases). The length of the CDR3 is 15 residues. CDR1 KGHDR and CDR2 SFDVKD come from the germline V gene. Trimming left V 2 bases short and J 6 bases short, with 14 bases between. This chain's CDR3 is CATSDWGDSRDTQYF. Here the CDR3 DNA reads TGTGCCACCAGTGATTGGGGGGATTCCCGGGATACGCAGTATTTT.

The chain carries TRBV7-3 and TRBJ2-1; TRBD1 aligns across 8 bases. V lost 2 bases to trimming and J lost 4 bases; unmatched junction nucleotides: 4. CDR1 and CDR2 (germline): SGHTA, FQGTGA. This CDR3 is built from 15 residues. The CDR3 sequence is CASSLSGGGYNEQFF. CDR3 nucleotides: TGTGCCAGCAGCTTATCAGGGGGCGGGTACAATGAGCAGTTCTTC.

There are many counts of this clonotype. The CDR3 is CASRLGTEAFF. The CDR3 DNA follows: TGTGCCAGCAGACTCGGGACTGAAGCTTTCTTT. This chain links TRBV27 with TRBJ1-1; unclear D gene. Trimming pared 6 bases from V and 5 bases from J, leaving 7 bases between. Per the germline V gene, CDR1 is MNHEY and CDR2 is SMNVEV (reference sequence). This CDR3 spans 11 amino acids.

The CDR3 reads CASRRGGSYNEQFF. The DNA for the CDR3 is TGTGCCAGCAGACGTGGCGGGAGCTACAATGAGCAGTTCTTC. The chain employs TRBV27 and TRBJ2-1, with 7 nucleotides matching TRBD2. The trim removed 6 bases at V and 3 bases at J, leaving 5 bases unmatched. Germline V gene sequence: CDR1 MNHEY, CDR2 SMNVEV (reference sequence). This CDR3 comprises 14 residues.

This clonotype was seen a few times. The chain joins TRBV7-9 to TRBJ1-2, with D perhaps matching TRBD1 (5 bases). This CDR3 is 17 amino acids long. V was shortened by 3 bases and J by 5 bases, with 22 bases between the two germline ends. From germline, CDR1 is SEHNR and CDR2 FQNEAQ (reference sequence). CDR3 in DNA: TGTGCCAGCAGCTTCTACGACACAGGCCTGGAGACTTATGGCTACACCTTC. Translated: CASSFYDTGLETYGYTF.

The chain joins TRBV2 to TRBJ2-1; 11 bases match TRBD1. In germline, CDR1 is SNHLY, CDR2 FYNNEI. Trimming took 5 bases from V and 8 from J; bases not matched to a gene: 5. The CDR3 is 14 amino acids. The CDR3 is CASSPGTGGDEQFF. The CDR3 DNA reads as TGTGCCAGCAGTCCCGGGACAGGGGGTGATGAGCAGTTCTTC. The full variable domain, its missing parts supplied by reference TRBV2 and TRBJ2-1, is EPEVTQTPSHQVTQMGQEVILRCVPISNHLYFYWYRQILGQKVEFLVSFYNNEISEKSEIFDDQFSVERPDGSNFTLKIRSTKLEDSAMYFCASSPGTGGDEQFFGPGTRLTVL.

The chain recombines TRBV10-1 with TRBJ2-1, with D tentatively TRBD2 (7 bases). CDR3 length: 16 residues. V was shortened by 4 bases and J by 2 bases, with 15 bases between the two germline ends. From germline, CDR1 is WNHNN and CDR2 SYGVQD (reference sequence). The CDR3 DNA reads as TGCGCCAGCAGTGCCGCGGGGGCTTACGCCTACAATGAGCAGTTCTTC. Translating gives CASSAAGAYAYNEQFF.

This clonotype was seen only a few times. The chain recombines TRBV27 with TRBJ2-1; a weak D match, TRBD1 (6 bases). This CDR3 is 16 amino acids long. Trimming cost V 2 bases and J 7 bases, with 18 bases left between them. In germline, CDR1 is MNHEY, CDR2 SMNVEV (reference sequence). The CDR3 nucleotides read TGTGCCAGCAGTTTAGAAACAGGGAATGTTTGGAATGAGCAGTTCTTC. As protein: CASSLETGNVWNEQFF.

This clonotype appeared many times. The genes are TRBV28 and TRBJ1-1; no definite D call. The V gene's germline CDR1 is MDHEN and CDR2 SYDVKM. The CDR3 contains 12 residues. V was trimmed by 3 bases and J by 3 bases, leaving 5 bases between them. Written as DNA, the CDR3 is TGTGCCAGCAGTTTCCGGGACACTGAAGCTTTCTTT. Translated, it gives CASSFRDTEAFF.

This clonotype was seen a few times. J is TRBJ2-7 and V is TRBV5-1; D is perhaps TRBD1 (5 bases). The CDR3 has 13 amino acids. The germline CDR1 and CDR2 sequences are SGHRS and YFSETQ. Trimming cost V 5 bases and J 0 bases, with 9 bases left between them. DNA of the CDR3: TGCGCCAGCAGAAGCGACAGCTCCTACGAGCAGTACTTC. This gives the protein CASRSDSSYEQYF.

CDR3: CASSFGLADSHYEQYF. DNA for the CDR3: TGTGCCAGCAGTTTTGGACTAGCGGACTCCCACTACGAGCAGTACTTC. This chain links TRBV28 with TRBJ2-7; 10 positions agree with TRBD2. Germline V gene data show CDR1 as MDHEN and CDR2 as SYDVKM. The CDR3 extends over 16 amino acids. The junction had 8 bases not matched to a gene; V was cut back by 3 bases and J by 3 bases.

The chain links TRBV12-3 or TRBV12-4 to TRBJ2-1; tentatively, D is TRBD2 (5 bases). The length of the CDR3 is 13 residues. V lost 3 bases, J lost 6 bases, and 9 bases lay in between. CDR3 region: CASSFGGVNEQFF. CDR3 in DNA: TGTGCCAGCAGTTTCGGAGGAGTCAATGAGCAGTTCTTC.

This clonotype turned up a few times. The V call is TRBV29-1, the J call TRBJ1-4; no clear D. V was cut by 3 bases and J by 4 bases, with 9 bases left in between. The CDR3 loop spans 13 amino acids. Germline CDR1 is SQVTM and CDR2 is ANQGSEA. The chain's CDR3 is CSVDPGNNEKLFF. CDR3 DNA sequence: TGCAGCGTTGACCCCGGAAATAATGAAAAACTGTTTTTT. Drawing the rest from reference TRBV29-1 and TRBJ1-4, the complete variable domain is SAVISQKPSRDICQRGTSLTIQCQVDSQVTMMFWYRQQPGQSLTLIATANQGSEATYESGFVIDKFPISRPNLTFSTLTVSNMSPEDSSIYLCSVDPGNNEKLFFGSGTQLSVL.

This clonotype came up a few times. The chain recombines TRBV6-7 with TRBJ2-1, with 9 bases matching TRBD1. TRBV6-7 is placed among ORFs of uncertain function. CDR3 length: 20 residues. The junction had 20 bases not matched to a gene; V was cut back by 3 bases and J by 5 bases. Here the CDR3 reads CASSYPVGGQGIGGHNEQFF. The CDR3, as DNA: TGTGCCAGCAGTTATCCCGTAGGGGGACAGGGTATCGGCGGGCACAATGAGCAGTTCTTC.

This clonotype has only a few counts. The chain is built from TRBV2 and TRBJ1-2; 7 nucleotides agree with TRBD1. CDR1 and CDR2 (germline): SNHLY, FYNNEI. The CDR3 loop spans 15 amino acids. V was clipped by 9 bases and J by 5 bases; unmatched bases: 15. The CDR3 DNA sequence: TGTGCCAGTCTCAAGACAGGGATTGGGCTATATGGCTACACCTTC. Translated: CASLKTGIGLYGYTF.

This clonotype was detected only a few times. The chain employs TRBV24-1 and TRBJ2-1; D is possibly TRBD2 (5 bases). Per the germline V gene, CDR1 is KGHDR and CDR2 is SFDVKD. CDR3 length: 12 residues. V lost 10 bases, J lost 4 bases, and 10 bases lay in between. The CDR3: CATSGGYNEQFF. The CDR3 nucleotides read TGTGCCACTTCAGGAGGTTACAATGAGCAGTTCTTC.

This clonotype was observed a few times. The rearrangement joins TRBV29-1 to TRBJ1-2; weak D call: TRBD1 (6 bases). Deletions cut 7 bases from V and 3 bases from J, with 12 bases between. The CDR3 runs 12 residues. Germline V CDR1 and CDR2: SQVTM, ANQGSEA. The CDR3 loop reads CSGEQGDYGYTF. CDR3 coding DNA: TGCAGCGGGGAACAGGGCGACTATGGCTACACCTTC.

The table lists this clonotype with a few counts. The gene calls are TRBV30 and TRBJ2-3, with 10 bases matching TRBD2. Germline loops: CDR1 GTSNPN, CDR2 SVGIG (reference sequence). This CDR3 spans 14 amino acids. The J segment lost 4 bases and the V segment lost 4 bases, leaving 5 bases of the junction unmatched. The CDR3 loop reads CAWILAGGPDTQYF. The CDR3 region has the DNA TGTGCCTGGATTTTAGCGGGAGGCCCAGATACGCAGTATTTT.

V is TRBV29-1 and J is TRBJ2-1, with 8 bases identical to TRBD2. V lost 1 base to trimming and J lost 5 bases; unmatched junction nucleotides: 7. Germline V gene lookup returns CDR1 SQVTM and CDR2 ANQGSEA. The CDR3 is 15 residues long. The CDR3 bases are TGCAGCGTTGAAGGTTTACTAGCGGCCGACAATGAGCAGTTCTTC. This gives the protein CSVEGLLAADNEQFF.

On this clonotype itself: A clone one base away is much larger, so this may be a read error. The chain is built from TRBV10-3 and TRBJ2-7; 7 bases match TRBD1. In germline, CDR1 is ENHRY, CDR2 SYGVKD. This CDR3 region has 13 residues. V lost 7 bases, J lost 0 bases, and 3 bases stayed unmatched. CDR3 region: CAIMRDSSYEQYF. The CDR3 bases are TGTGCCATCATGAGGGACAGCTCCTACGAGCAGTACTTC.

The V and J genes are TRBV3-1 and TRBJ2-3; D not resolved. Germline CDR1 is LGHDT and CDR2 is YNNKEL (reference sequence). V was shortened by 5 bases and J by 6 bases, with 9 bases between the two germline ends. This CDR3 has 12 residues. CDR3: CASSNGLDTQYF. In nucleotides, the CDR3 is TGTGCCAGCAGCAACGGTTTGGATACGCAGTATTTT.

This clonotype appeared a few times. V usage is TRBV29-1 and J usage is TRBJ1-1, with TRBD1 identical over 9 bases. Germline V lookup: CDR1 SQVTM, CDR2 ANQGSEA. The CDR3 has 17 amino acids. V lost 4 bases to trimming and J lost 0 bases; unmatched junction nucleotides: 12. CDR3 in amino acids: CSVGAKGDRAVNTEAFF. In DNA form, the CDR3 reads TGCAGCGTTGGGGCTAAGGGGGACAGGGCGGTGAACACTGAAGCTTTCTTT.

This clonotype was counted a few times. V is TRBV7-8 and J is TRBJ2-1; perhaps TRBD2 as D (6 bases). Germline CDR1 and CDR2: SGHVS and FQNEAQ. The CDR3 runs to 16 residues. Between the trimmed V and J ends, which lost 0 bases and 2 bases, there was a span of 11 bases. As DNA, the CDR3 is TGTGCCAGCAGCTTAGCTAGCGGACTCACCTACAATGAGCAGTTCTTC. This gives the protein CASSLASGLTYNEQFF.

The chain has TRBV12-3 or TRBV12-4 and TRBJ2-5; 7 bases are shared with TRBD1. The CDR3 is 14 residues long. V lost 3 bases and J lost 0; bases outside the gene matches: 1. This CDR3 is CASSLGQYQETQYF. CDR3 DNA sequence: TGTGCCAGCAGTTTGGGACAGTACCAAGAGACCCAGTACTTC.

The rearrangement joins TRBV3-1 to TRBJ2-2; 14 bases map to TRBD2. The CDR3 covers 20 residues. V gave up 1 base and J gave up 0 bases; unmatched junction bases: 7. Germline V gene sequence: CDR1 LGHDT, CDR2 YNNKEL (reference sequence). The CDR3 loop reads CASSQVGPGLAGANTGELFF. The CDR3 DNA reads as TGTGCCAGCAGCCAAGTGGGACCGGGACTAGCGGGAGCGAACACCGGGGAGCTGTTTTTT.

This clonotype was seen just once. This chain joins TRBV6-5 and TRBJ2-7; 7 bases line up with TRBD1. V shed 6 bases and J 5 bases; nucleotides not matched to a gene: 13. This CDR3 spans 15 amino acids. Germline CDR1 and CDR2: MNHEY and SVGAGI. For the CDR3, the DNA is TGTGCCAGCAGACCGCACAGGGGCTCGGTAGACGAGCAGTACTTC. Its translation is CASRPHRGSVDEQYF.

V usage is TRBV10-3 and J usage is TRBJ2-7; D is ambiguous. Germline CDR1 reads ENHRY; CDR2 reads SYGVKD. V dropped 5 bases and J dropped 5 bases, with 10 bases sitting between them. This CDR3 has 12 amino acids. The CDR3 DNA reads TGTGCCATCAGTCCGGACCGGGACGAGCAGTACTTC. This sequence encodes CAISPDRDEQYF.

This clonotype was found a few times. The chain couples TRBV12-3 or TRBV12-4 to TRBJ1-4; no clear D. Between the trimmed V and J ends, which lost 3 bases and 8 bases, there was a span of 10 bases. CDR3 length equals 13 residues. The CDR3 bases are TGTGCCAGCAGTTTGATAGGCGGGGAAAAACTGTTTTTT. This encodes CASSLIGGEKLFF.

The rearrangement joins TRBV28 to TRBJ2-2; perhaps TRBD1 as D (6 bases). V was shortened by 2 bases and J by 16 bases, with 26 bases between the two germline ends. The CDR3 is 16 amino acids. Germline V gene sequence: CDR1 MDHEN, CDR2 SYDVKM. The CDR3 DNA follows: TGTGCCAGCAGTTTAAGTGGGTCGGGACAATGGGGGATCCCGTTTTTT. It translates to CASSLSGSGQWGIPFF.